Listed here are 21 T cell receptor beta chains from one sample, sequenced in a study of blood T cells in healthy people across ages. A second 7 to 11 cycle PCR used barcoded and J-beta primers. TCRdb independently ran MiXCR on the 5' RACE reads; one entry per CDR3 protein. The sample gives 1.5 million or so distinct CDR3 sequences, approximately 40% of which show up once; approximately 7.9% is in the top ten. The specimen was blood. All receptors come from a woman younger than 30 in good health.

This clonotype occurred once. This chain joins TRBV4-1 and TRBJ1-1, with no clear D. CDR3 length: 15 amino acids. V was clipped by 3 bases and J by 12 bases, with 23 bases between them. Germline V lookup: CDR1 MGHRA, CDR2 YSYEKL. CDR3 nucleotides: TGCGCCAGCAGCCAGCGGGGTCTAAGAGACACTGAGCCTTTCTTT. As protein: CASSQRGLRDTEPFF.

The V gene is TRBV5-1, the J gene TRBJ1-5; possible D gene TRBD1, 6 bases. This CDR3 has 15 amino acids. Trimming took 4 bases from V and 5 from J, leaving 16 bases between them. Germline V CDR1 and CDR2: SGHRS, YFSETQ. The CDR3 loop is CASSPAEGEDQPQHF. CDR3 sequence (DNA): TGCGCCAGCAGCCCCGCCGAGGGGGAGGATCAGCCCCAGCATTTT.

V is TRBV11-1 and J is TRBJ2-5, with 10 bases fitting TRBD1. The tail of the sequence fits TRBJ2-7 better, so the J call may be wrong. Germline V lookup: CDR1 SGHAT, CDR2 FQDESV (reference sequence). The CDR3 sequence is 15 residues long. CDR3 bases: TGTGCCAGCAGCCCAAATGGGGACAGGGGCTGCGAGCAGTACTTC. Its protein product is CASSPNGDRGCEQYF.

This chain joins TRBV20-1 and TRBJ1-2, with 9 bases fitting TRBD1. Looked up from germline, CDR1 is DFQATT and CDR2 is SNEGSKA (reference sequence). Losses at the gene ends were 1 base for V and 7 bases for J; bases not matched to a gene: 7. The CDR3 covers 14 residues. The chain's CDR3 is CSARVAGTGSGYTF. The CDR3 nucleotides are TGCAGTGCTAGAGTCGCCGGGACAGGGTCTGGCTACACCTTC.

CDR3 sequence reads: CASSYIPMGYEQYF. CDR3 nucleotides: TGTGCCAGCAGTTACATACCTATGGGTTACGAGCAGTACTTC. V and J are TRBV6-2 or TRBV6-3 and TRBJ2-7; D gene ambiguous. The CDR3 consists of 14 residues. The V and J ends lost 2 bases and 4 bases respectively, with 12 bases between them. Per the germline V gene, CDR1 is MNHEY and CDR2 is SVGEGT.

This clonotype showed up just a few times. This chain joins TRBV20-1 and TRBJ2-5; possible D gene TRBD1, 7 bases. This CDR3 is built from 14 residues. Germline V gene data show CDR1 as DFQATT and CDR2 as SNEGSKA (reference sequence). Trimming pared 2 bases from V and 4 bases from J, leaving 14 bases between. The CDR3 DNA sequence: TGCAGTGCTAGACGTGGGACAGCGGGAGAGACCCAGTACTTC. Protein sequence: CSARRGTAGETQYF.

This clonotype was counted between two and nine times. The CDR3 DNA sequence: TGTGCCAGCAGTTATTGGTCGGGAGGCTACACCTTC. Amino acids: CASSYWSGGYTF. The chain uses TRBV6-5 and TRBJ1-2; D is unclear. CDR3 length: 12 residues. Trimming stripped 3 bases from V and 8 bases from J, with 10 bases between. Germline V CDR1 and CDR2: MNHEY, SVGAGI.

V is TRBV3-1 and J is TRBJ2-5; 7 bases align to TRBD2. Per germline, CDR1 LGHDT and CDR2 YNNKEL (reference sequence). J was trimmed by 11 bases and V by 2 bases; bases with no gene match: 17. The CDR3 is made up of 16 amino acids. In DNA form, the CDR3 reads TGTGCCAGCAGCCAAACCGGGACTACCCGGACCAATGAGCAGTACTTC. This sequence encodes CASSQTGTTRTNEQYF.

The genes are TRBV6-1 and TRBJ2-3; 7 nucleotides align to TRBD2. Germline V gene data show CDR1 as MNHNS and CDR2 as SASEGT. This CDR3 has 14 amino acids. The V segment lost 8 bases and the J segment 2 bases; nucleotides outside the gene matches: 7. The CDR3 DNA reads TGTGCCAGCGTAAGAGCGGGGCCCACAGATACGCAGTATTTT. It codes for CASVRAGPTDTQYF.

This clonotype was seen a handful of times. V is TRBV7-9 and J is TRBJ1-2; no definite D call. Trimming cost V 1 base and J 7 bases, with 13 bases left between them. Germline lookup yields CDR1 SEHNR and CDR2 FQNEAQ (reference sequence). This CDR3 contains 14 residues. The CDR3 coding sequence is TGTGCCAGCAGCTTAGGTGGAGGGTCTGGTGGCTACACCTTC. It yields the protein CASSLGGGSGGYTF. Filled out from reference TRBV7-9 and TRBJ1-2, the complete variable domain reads DTGVSQNPRHKITKRGQNVTFRCDPISEHNRLYWYRQTLGQGPEFLTYFQNEAQLEKSRLLSDRFSAERPKGSFSTLEIQRTEQGDSAMYLCASSLGGGSGGYTFGSGTRLTVV.

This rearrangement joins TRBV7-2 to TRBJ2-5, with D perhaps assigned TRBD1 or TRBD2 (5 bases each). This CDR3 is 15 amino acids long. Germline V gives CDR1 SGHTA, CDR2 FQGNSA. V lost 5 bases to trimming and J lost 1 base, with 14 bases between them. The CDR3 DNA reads TGTGCCAGCAGCCAGGGCGATGGAGGCCAAGAGACCCAGTACTTC. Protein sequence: CASSQGDGGQETQYF.

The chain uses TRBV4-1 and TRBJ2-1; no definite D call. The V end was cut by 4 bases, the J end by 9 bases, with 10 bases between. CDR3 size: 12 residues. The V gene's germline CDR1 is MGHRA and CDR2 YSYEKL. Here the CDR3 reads CASSPPWGEQFF. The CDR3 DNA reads TGCGCCAGCAGCCCGCCCTGGGGTGAGCAGTTCTTC.

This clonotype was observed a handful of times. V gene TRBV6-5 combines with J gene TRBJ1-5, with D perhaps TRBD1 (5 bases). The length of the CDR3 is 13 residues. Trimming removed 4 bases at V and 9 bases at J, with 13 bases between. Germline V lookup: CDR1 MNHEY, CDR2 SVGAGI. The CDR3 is CASSFRAGLPQHF. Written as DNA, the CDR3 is TGTGCCAGCAGTTTCCGCGCGGGGCTGCCCCAGCATTTT.

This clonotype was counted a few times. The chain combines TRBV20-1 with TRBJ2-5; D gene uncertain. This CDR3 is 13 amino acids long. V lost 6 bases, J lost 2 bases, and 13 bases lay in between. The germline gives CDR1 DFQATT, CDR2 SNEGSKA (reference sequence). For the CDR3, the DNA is TGCAGTGCCGCCGGGCAGGCTCAAGAGACCCAGTACTTC. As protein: CSAAGQAQETQYF.

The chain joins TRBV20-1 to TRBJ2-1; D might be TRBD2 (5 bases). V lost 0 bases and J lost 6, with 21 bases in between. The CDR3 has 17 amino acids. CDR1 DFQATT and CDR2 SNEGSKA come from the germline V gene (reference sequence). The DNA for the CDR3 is TGCAGTGCTAGAGATGTGAGGGTGGCTACAAAACCCAATGAGCAGTTCTTC. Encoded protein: CSARDVRVATKPNEQFF.

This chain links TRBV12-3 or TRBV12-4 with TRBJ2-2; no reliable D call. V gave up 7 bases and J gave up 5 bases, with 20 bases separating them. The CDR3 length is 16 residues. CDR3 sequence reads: CASTRVSGVWTGELFF. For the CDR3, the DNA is TGTGCCAGCACACGTGTTAGTGGAGTTTGGACCGGGGAGCTGTTTTTT.

The CDR3 DNA sequence: TGTGCCAGCAGCTTATTTAGGACAGGAGTTGAAGAGACCCAGTACTTC. It encodes CASSLFRTGVEETQYF. The genes are TRBV11-2 and TRBJ2-5; the match to TRBD1 covers 7 bases. V gave up 2 bases and J gave up 3 bases; unmatched junction bases: 9. Germline V gene data show CDR1 as SGHAT and CDR2 as FQNNGV. This CDR3 comprises 16 residues.

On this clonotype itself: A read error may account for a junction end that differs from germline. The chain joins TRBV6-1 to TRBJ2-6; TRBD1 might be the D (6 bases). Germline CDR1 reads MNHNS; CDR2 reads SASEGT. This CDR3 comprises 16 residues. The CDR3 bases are TGTGCCAGCAGGGACAGCCCCAGCTCTGGCGCCAACGTCCTGACTTTC. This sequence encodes CASRDSPSSGANVLTF.

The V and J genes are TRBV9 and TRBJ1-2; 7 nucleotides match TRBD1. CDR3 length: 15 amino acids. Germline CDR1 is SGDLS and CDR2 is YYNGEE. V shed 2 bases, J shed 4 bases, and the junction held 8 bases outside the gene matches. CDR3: CASSVDRVLGYGYTF. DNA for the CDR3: TGTGCCAGCAGCGTCGACAGGGTTTTGGGCTATGGCTACACCTTC. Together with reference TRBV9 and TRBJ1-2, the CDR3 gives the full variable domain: DSGVTQTPKHLITATGQRVTLRCSPRSGDLSVYWYQQSLDQGLQFLIQYYNGEERAKGNILERFSAQQFPDLHSELNLSSLELGDSALYFCASSVDRVLGYGYTFGSGTRLTVV.

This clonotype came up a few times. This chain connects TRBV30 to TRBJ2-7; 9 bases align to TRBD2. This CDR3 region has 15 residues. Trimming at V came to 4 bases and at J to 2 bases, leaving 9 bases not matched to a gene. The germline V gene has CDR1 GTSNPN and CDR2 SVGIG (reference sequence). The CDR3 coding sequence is TGTGCCTGGATGGCGGGGGGGACCTTCGCCTACGAGCAGTACTTC. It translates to CAWMAGGTFAYEQYF.

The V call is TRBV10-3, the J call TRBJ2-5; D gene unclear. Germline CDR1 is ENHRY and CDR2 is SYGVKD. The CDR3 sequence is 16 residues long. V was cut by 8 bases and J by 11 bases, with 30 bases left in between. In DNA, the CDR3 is TGTGCCATCCGAGCAATCTCTCCTTCCATCTCTTACGGGCAGTACTTC. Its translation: CAIRAISPSISYGQYF.